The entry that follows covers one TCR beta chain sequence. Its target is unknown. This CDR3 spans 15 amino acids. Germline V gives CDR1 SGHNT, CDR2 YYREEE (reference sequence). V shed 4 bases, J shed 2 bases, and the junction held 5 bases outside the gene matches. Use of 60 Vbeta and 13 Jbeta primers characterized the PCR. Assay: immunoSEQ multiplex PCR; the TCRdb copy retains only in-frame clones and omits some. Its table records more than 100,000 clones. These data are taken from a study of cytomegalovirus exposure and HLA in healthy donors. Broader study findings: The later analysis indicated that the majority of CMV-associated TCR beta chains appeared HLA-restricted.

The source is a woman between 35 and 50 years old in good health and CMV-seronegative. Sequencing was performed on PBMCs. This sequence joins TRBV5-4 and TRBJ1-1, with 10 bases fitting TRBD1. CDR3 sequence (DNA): TGTGCCAGCAGCGCGGACAGGGGGGTCAACACTGAAGCTTTCTTT. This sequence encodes CASSADRGVNTEAFF.